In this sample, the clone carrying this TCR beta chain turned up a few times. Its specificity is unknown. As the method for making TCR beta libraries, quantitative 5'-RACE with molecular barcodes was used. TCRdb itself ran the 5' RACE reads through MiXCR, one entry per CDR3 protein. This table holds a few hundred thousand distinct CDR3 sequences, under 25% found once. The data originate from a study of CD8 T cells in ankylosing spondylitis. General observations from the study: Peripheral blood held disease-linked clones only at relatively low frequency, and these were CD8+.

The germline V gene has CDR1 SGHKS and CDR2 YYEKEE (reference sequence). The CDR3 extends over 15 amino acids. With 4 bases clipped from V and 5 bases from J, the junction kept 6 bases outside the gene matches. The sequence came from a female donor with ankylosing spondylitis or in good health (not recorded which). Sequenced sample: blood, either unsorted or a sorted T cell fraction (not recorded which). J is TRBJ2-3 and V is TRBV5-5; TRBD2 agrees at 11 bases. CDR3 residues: CASSHLAGGGDTQYF. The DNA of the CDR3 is TGTGCCAGCAGCCACCTAGCGGGAGGAGGAGATACGCAGTATTTT.